The TCR beta chain described here comes from a study of CD4+ T cells in melanoma. This clone appeared a few times. At one end, the junction sequence differs from germline, possibly due to a read error. Assay used: immunoSEQ multiplex PCR; TCRdb lists only in-frame clones, some missing. The sample records 4,500 to 6,000 clones, 60% to 70% being singletons. The CDR3 consists of 14 residues. Germline values: CDR1 SGHDT, CDR2 YYEEEE. V is TRBV5-6 and J is TRBJ1-1, with a tentative D call TRBD1 (5 bases). This clonotype was obtained from a human donor with melanoma. Sequencing input: cells from a culture (not recorded whether cultured in vitro). The CDR3 bases are TGTGCCAGCAGCTTGGGGGGAGGGGATTTGGGGAGGATCTTT. It codes for CASSLGGGDLGRIF.